Following are 9 T cell receptor beta chains from one sample sequenced in a study of T-cell reconstitution after alpha-beta-depleted transplantation in children. Preparing the TCRbeta library involved the use of unique molecular identifiers. TCRdb reanalysed the PCR reads using MiXCR and keeps one entry per CDR3 protein. The sample carries 440,000 or so distinct CDR3 sequences, roughly 43% recorded once. Material: PBMCs, obtained before TCRalphabeta/CD19-depleted stem cell transplant. These receptors came from a girl aged 2 to 9 with aplastic anemia, due to receive a stem cell transplant.

This clonotype was seen only a few times. This sequence joins TRBV11-3 and TRBJ1-1; TRBD1 matches 8 bases. This CDR3 contains 16 residues. Unmatched junction bases numbered 9, after V lost 5 bases and J lost 1 base. Germline V gene lookup returns CDR1 SGHNT and CDR2 YENEEA. The chain's CDR3 is CASSPGMTGENTEAFF. CDR3 sequence (DNA): TGTGCCAGCAGCCCCGGAATGACAGGGGAGAACACTGAAGCTTTCTTT.

This clonotype was counted at least ten times. V and J are TRBV28 and TRBJ1-5, with D possibly matching TRBD1 (5 bases). This CDR3 spans 14 amino acids. The V end lost 2 bases, the J end lost 3 bases, and 8 bases lay between the germline ends. Germline V lookup: CDR1 MDHEN, CDR2 SYDVKM. The CDR3 is CASSLGAVNQPQHF. Written as DNA, the CDR3 is TGTGCCAGCAGTTTAGGGGCAGTCAATCAGCCCCAGCATTTT.

The chain recombines TRBV20-1 with TRBJ1-5; no firm D call. The CDR3 spans 16 residues. The V end was cut by 0 bases, the J end by 5 bases, with 17 bases between. Germline V lookup: CDR1 DFQATT, CDR2 SNEGSKA (reference sequence). CDR3: CSARDGQGSRDQPQHF. The CDR3 DNA follows: TGCAGTGCTAGAGATGGGCAAGGGTCCCGAGATCAGCCCCAGCATTTT.

The rearrangement joins TRBV2 to TRBJ1-4; D not resolved. Trimming took 3 bases from V and 8 from J, leaving 4 bases between them. CDR1 is SNHLY, CDR2 FYNNEI, per germline. This CDR3 comprises 11 residues. The CDR3 spells CASSESEKLFF. The CDR3 DNA follows: TGTGCCAGCAGTGAGTCCGAAAAACTGTTTTTT. The full variable domain, in which reference TRBV2 and TRBJ1-4 provide the parts outside the CDR3, is EPEVTQTPSHQVTQMGQEVILRCVPISNHLYFYWYRQILGQKVEFLVSFYNNEISEKSEIFDDQFSVERPDGSNFTLKIRSTKLEDSAMYFCASSESEKLFFGSGTQLSVL.

There are many counts of this clonotype. This rearrangement joins TRBV10-3 to TRBJ2-2; 8 bases match TRBD2. V was clipped by 3 bases and J by 3 bases; unmatched bases: 3. CDR3 length: 15 amino acids. Per germline, CDR1 ENHRY and CDR2 SYGVKD. The CDR3 spells CAISDTGGDTGELFF. CDR3 sequence (DNA): TGTGCCATCAGTGATACCGGGGGGGACACCGGGGAGCTGTTTTTT.

V is TRBV7-2 and J is TRBJ2-7; 8 bases agree with TRBD2. Trimming removed 2 bases from V and 1 base from J; junction bases left unmatched: 4. CDR1 and CDR2 (germline): SGHTA, FQGNSA. CDR3 size: 15 residues. CDR3 amino acids: CASSLSSGPSYEQYF. DNA for the CDR3: TGTGCCAGCAGCTTATCTAGCGGGCCTTCCTACGAGCAGTACTTC. Supplemented by reference TRBV7-2 and TRBJ2-7, the full variable domain reads GAGVSQSPSNKVTEKGKDVELRCDPISGHTALYWYRQSLGQGLEFLIYFQGNSAPDKSGLPSDRFSAERTGGSVSTLTIQRTQQEDSAVYLCASSLSSGPSYEQYFGPGTRLTVT.

This clonotype has just a few counts. The V and J genes are TRBV6-6 and TRBJ2-6; D is undetermined. Trimming stripped 7 bases from V and 2 bases from J, with 6 bases between. The CDR3 runs 13 residues. CDR1 is MNHNY and CDR2 is SVGAGI in the germline V gene (reference sequence). The CDR3: CASTSPGANVLTF. CDR3 coding DNA: TGTGCCAGCACCTCACCTGGGGCCAACGTCCTGACTTTC.

The rearrangement links TRBV20-1 to TRBJ2-7, with a tentative D call TRBD2 (7 bases). Germline CDR1 DFQATT, CDR2 SNEGSKA (reference sequence). The CDR3 has 14 amino acids. The ends were cut back, 4 bases at V and 1 base at J, with 14 bases in the middle. CDR3 in amino acids: CSAKARGGSYEQYF. CDR3 nucleotides: TGCAGTGCTAAGGCCAGGGGAGGGTCCTACGAGCAGTACTTC.

The chain links TRBV6-1 to TRBJ2-5; D may match TRBD1 or TRBD2 (5 bases each). Trimming shortened V by 3 bases and J by 1 base, and 15 bases separated the two germline ends. Germline CDR1 is MNHNS and CDR2 is SASEGT. The CDR3 has 16 residues. The CDR3 sequence is CASSDFRDPGQETQYF. The CDR3 coding sequence is TGTGCCAGCAGTGATTTTCGGGACCCTGGCCAAGAGACCCAGTACTTC.